Presented here are 16 T cell receptor beta chains from one specimen sequenced in a study of shared clonotypes between healthy human individuals (dated by TCRdb to about 2020). Receptor amplification or capture employed the immunoSEQ multiplex PCR assay. The immuneACCESS repertoire file appears here via TCRdb, limited to in-frame rearrangements. These files lack a portion of the clones; in checked studies, under half of the deficit traces to unresolved V genes, and the cause of the others is not known. The sample table shows around 700,000 clones, and 60% to 80% are seen once. The ten largest account for 1.5% to 2% of the sample. The sample was memory CD4+ T cells sorted from blood. In the paper's terms, the cell subset or site label means: CD45RA-negative fraction. These receptors were taken from a woman between 25 and 40 years old in good health.

The chain combines TRBV2 with TRBJ1-5; the D gene is possibly TRBD1 (6 bases). Trimming shortened V by 4 bases and J by 5 bases, and 15 bases separated the two germline ends. The CDR3 contains 15 residues. Per germline, CDR1 SNHLY and CDR2 FYNNEI. CDR3 sequence: CASSAVTGRDQPQHF. The CDR3 DNA reads as TGTGCCAGCAGTGCTGTGACAGGCCGGGATCAGCCCCAGCATTTT.

The V call is TRBV7-9, the J call TRBJ2-3; possible D gene TRBD2, 5 bases. Trimming shortened V by 3 bases and J by 6 bases, and 10 bases separated the two germline ends. Germline values: CDR1 SEHNR, CDR2 FQNEAQ (reference sequence). CDR3 length: 13 amino acids. As DNA, the CDR3 is TGTGCCAGCAGCTTTGGAGGTACCGATACGCAGTATTTT. Protein product: CASSFGGTDTQYF.

There are a few counts of this clone. The rearrangement uses TRBV4-1 and TRBJ1-3, with 7 bases matching TRBD1. V was pared by 3 bases and J by 4 bases, with 6 bases of the junction left unmatched. The CDR3 is made up of 15 amino acids. CDR1 is MGHRA, CDR2 YSYEKL, per germline. The CDR3 here is CASSQPDRDGNTIYF. The DNA of the CDR3 is TGCGCCAGCAGCCAGCCCGACAGGGACGGAAACACCATATATTTT.

The chain joins TRBV7-8 to TRBJ2-5; a weak D match, TRBD1 (5 bases). The germline V gene encodes CDR1 SGHVS and CDR2 FQNEAQ. The CDR3 sequence is 14 residues long. V was pared by 2 bases and J by 5 bases, with 12 bases between. The CDR3 DNA reads TGTGCCAGCAGCTTATTTCAGGGCCCCGAGACCCAGTACTTC. It translates to CASSLFQGPETQYF.

This clone has ten or more counts. This sequence joins TRBV11-2 and TRBJ2-1; TRBD2 matches 7 bases. The CDR3 extends over 15 amino acids. The junction had 10 bases not matched to a gene; V was cut back by 5 bases and J by 6 bases. Germline V gene sequence: CDR1 SGHAT, CDR2 FQNNGV. In DNA, the CDR3 is TGTGCCAGCAGCAGGCGGGAGTTATCTAGCAATGAGCAGTTCTTC. Residues: CASSRRELSSNEQFF.

This clone was observed once. The chain combines TRBV28 with TRBJ1-2; D is possibly TRBD1 (6 bases). V lost 3 bases and J lost 2, with 16 bases in between. This CDR3 region has 16 residues. Germline lookup yields CDR1 MDHEN and CDR2 SYDVKM. CDR3 DNA: TGTGCCAGCAGTTTGTTGGGACACGGGGTAAACTATGGCTACACCTTC. This translates into CASSLLGHGVNYGYTF.

This chain links TRBV28 with TRBJ2-3; D unresolved. Deletions cut 5 bases from V and 4 bases from J, with 16 bases between. The CDR3 is 15 residues long. Germline CDR1 MDHEN, CDR2 SYDVKM. The CDR3 sequence: CASSGSALGADTQYF. In nucleotides, the CDR3 is TGTGCCAGCAGTGGATCAGCTCTAGGTGCAGATACGCAGTATTTT.

The rearrangement uses TRBV9 and TRBJ2-7, with 7 bases matching TRBD1. Losses at the gene ends were 0 bases for V and 3 bases for J; bases not matched to a gene: 6. The germline CDR1 and CDR2 sequences are SGDLS and YYNGEE. The CDR3 covers 15 residues. CDR3 protein: CASSVGRTGDYEQYF. CDR3 nucleotide sequence: TGTGCCAGCAGCGTAGGCAGGACAGGAGACTACGAGCAGTACTTC.

The chain links TRBV5-1 to TRBJ2-7, with 10 nucleotides matching TRBD2. V was pared by 0 bases and J by 2 bases, with 17 bases of the junction left unmatched. Germline-derived CDR1 and CDR2 are SGHRS and YFSETQ. CDR3 length: 20 residues. CDR3: CASSLASTSGYPPAPYEQYF. The CDR3 coding sequence is TGCGCCAGCAGCTTGGCCTCGACTAGCGGGTACCCCCCGGCCCCCTACGAGCAGTACTTC.

The chain joins TRBV18 to TRBJ2-2; D possibly corresponds to TRBD2 (5 bases). The CDR3 is made up of 14 amino acids. The V gene's germline CDR1 is KGHSH and CDR2 LQKENI. With 1 base removed from V and 3 bases from J, the gap between germline ends came to 6 bases. CDR3 loop: CASSPRGDTGELFF. The CDR3 coding sequence is TGTGCCAGCTCACCACGGGGAGACACCGGGGAGCTGTTTTTT.

This clone was seen a handful of times. J is TRBJ1-5 and V is TRBV9; 8 bases line up with TRBD1. Trimming took 0 bases from V and 5 from J; bases not matched to a gene: 1. Germline lookup yields CDR1 SGDLS and CDR2 YYNGEE. The CDR3 consists of 14 residues. The CDR3 sequence: CASSVGQGYQPQHF. The DNA of the CDR3 is TGTGCCAGCAGCGTAGGACAGGGGTATCAGCCCCAGCATTTT.

The rearrangement links TRBV19 to TRBJ1-2; TRBD1 matches 9 bases. Germline V lookup: CDR1 LNHDA, CDR2 SQIVND (reference sequence). V was clipped by 7 bases and J by 4 bases; unmatched bases: 7. The CDR3 spans 14 residues. The DNA for the CDR3 is TGTGCCAGTATGAAGACAGGGGGGAGCTATGGCTACACCTTC. The encoded protein is CASMKTGGSYGYTF.

The chain recombines TRBV27 with TRBJ1-2, with D unclear. Germline V CDR1 and CDR2: MNHEY, SMNVEV (reference sequence). There are 15 residues in the CDR3. V lost 2 bases and J lost 5, with 15 bases in between. CDR3 sequence reads: CASSLLGQGRYGYTF. In DNA, the CDR3 is TGTGCCAGCAGTTTACTAGGGCAAGGACGGTATGGCTACACCTTC.

The CDR3 DNA is TGTGCCAGCAGTGGGGAAGGGCTCTACGAGCAGTACTTC. Translation: CASSGEGLYEQYF. The gene calls are TRBV2 and TRBJ2-7; D ambiguous. V was clipped by 4 bases and J by 3 bases, with 10 bases between them. Germline V lookup: CDR1 SNHLY, CDR2 FYNNEI. This CDR3 is 13 amino acids long.

On this clone itself: This sample also contains other DNA sequences that code for the same CDR3. The V and J genes are TRBV28 and TRBJ1-2, with D tentatively TRBD1 (5 bases). This CDR3 contains 12 residues. Germline V gene lookup returns CDR1 MDHEN and CDR2 SYDVKM. V dropped 5 bases and J dropped 8 bases, with 12 bases sitting between them. DNA for the CDR3: TGTGCCAGCAGTCCCCAGGGTCGGGGCTACACCTTC. It yields the protein CASSPQGRGYTF.

This chain uses TRBV19 with TRBJ2-6; D is unclear. The CDR3 spans 16 residues. CDR1 and CDR2 from the germline V gene are LNHDA and SQIVND (reference sequence). The ends were cut back, 7 bases at V and 0 bases at J, with 13 bases in the middle. The CDR3 DNA follows: TGTGCCAGTACCCTAGTCACAACCTCTGGGGCCAACGTCCTGACTTTC. This translates into CASTLVTTSGANVLTF.